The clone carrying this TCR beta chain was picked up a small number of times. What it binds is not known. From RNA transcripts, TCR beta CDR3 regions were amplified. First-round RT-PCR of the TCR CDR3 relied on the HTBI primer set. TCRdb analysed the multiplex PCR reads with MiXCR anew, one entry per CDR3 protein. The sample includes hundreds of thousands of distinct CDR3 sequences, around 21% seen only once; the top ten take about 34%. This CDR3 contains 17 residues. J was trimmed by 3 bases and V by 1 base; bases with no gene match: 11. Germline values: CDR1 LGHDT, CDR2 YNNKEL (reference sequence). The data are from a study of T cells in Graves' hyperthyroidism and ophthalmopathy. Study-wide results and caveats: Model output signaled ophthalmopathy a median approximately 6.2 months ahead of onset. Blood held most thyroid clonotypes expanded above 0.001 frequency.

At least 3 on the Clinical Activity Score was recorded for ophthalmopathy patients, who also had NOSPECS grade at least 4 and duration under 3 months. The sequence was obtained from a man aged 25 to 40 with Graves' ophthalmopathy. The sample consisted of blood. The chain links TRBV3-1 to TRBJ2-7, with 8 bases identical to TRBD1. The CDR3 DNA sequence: TGTGCCAGCAGCCAAGTTGCGACAGGGGCTGGACTCTACGAGCAGTACTTC. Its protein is CASSQVATGAGLYEQYF.